This T cell receptor beta chain appears in the sequencing data of a study of blood T cell repertoires in COVID-19. Germline CDR1 is SGHRS and CDR2 is YFSETQ. The CDR3 runs 14 residues. V was trimmed by 7 bases and J by 0 bases, leaving 13 bases between them. This clone has a single count. Method: immunoSEQ multiplex PCR; TCRdb's copy keeps in-frame clones and lacks some. The repertoire holds over 200,000 clones, with roughly 90% as singletons. Sequencing used peripheral blood. The clonotype originates from a man in his forties with active or convalescent COVID-19. The chain combines TRBV5-1 with TRBJ1-1, with D perhaps matching TRBD1 (6 bases). CDR3 sequence: CASSQGSVNTEAFF. The CDR3 DNA reads TGCGCCAGCTCACAGGGATCGGTGAACACTGAAGCTTTCTTT.